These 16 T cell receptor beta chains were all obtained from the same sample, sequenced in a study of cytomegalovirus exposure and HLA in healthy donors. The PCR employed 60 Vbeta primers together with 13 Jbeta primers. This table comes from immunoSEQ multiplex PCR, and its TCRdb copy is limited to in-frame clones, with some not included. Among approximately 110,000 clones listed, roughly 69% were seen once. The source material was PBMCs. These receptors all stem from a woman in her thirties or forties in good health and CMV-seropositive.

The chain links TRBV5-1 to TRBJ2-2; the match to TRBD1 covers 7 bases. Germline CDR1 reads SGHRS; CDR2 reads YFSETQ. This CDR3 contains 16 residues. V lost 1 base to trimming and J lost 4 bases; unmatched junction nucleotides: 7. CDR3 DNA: TGCGCCAGCAGCTTGCGATTGTCAGGGGGCACCGGGGAGCTGTTTTTT. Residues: CASSLRLSGGTGELFF.

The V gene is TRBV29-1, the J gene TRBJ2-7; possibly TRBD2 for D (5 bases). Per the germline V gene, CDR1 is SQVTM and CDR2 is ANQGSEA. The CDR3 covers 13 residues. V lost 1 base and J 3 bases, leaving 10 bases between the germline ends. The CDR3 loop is CSVEGQTNYEQYF. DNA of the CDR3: TGCAGCGTTGAAGGGCAGACTAACTACGAGCAGTACTTC.

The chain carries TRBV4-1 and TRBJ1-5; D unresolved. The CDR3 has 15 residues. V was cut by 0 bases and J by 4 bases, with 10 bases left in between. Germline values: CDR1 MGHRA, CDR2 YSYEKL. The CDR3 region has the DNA TGCGCCAGCAGCCAAGACGCCCTTAGTAATCAGCCCCAGCATTTT. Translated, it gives CASSQDALSNQPQHF.

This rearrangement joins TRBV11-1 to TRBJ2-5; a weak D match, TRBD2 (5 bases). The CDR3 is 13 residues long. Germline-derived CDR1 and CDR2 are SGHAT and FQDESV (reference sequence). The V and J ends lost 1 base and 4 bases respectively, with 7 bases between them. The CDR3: CASSLDEGETQYF. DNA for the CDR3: TGTGCCAGCAGCTTAGACGAGGGAGAGACCCAGTACTTC.

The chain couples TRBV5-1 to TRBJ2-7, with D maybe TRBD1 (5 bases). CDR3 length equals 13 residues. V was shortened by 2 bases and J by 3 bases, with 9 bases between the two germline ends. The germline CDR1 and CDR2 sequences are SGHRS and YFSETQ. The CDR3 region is CASSFDSIYEQYF. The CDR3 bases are TGCGCCAGCAGCTTTGACAGCATCTACGAGCAGTACTTC.

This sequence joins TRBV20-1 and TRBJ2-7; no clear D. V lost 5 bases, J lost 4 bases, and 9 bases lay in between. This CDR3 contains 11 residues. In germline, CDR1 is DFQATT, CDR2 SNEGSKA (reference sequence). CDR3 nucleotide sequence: TGCAGTGCTGTCAGTTCGTACGAGCAGTACTTC. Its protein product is CSAVSSYEQYF.

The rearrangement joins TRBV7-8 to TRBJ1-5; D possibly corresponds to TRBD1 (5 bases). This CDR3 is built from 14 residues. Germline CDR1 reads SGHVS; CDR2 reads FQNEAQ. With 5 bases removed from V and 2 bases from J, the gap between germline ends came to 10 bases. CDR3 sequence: CASSRDSRNQPQHF. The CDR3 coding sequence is TGTGCCAGCAGCCGCGACAGTCGCAATCAGCCCCAGCATTTT.

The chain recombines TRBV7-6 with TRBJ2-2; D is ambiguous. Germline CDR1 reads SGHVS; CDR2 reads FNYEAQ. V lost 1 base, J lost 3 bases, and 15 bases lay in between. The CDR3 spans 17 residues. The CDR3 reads CASSLGFGLGDTGELFF. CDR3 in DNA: TGTGCCAGCAGCTTAGGATTCGGCCTCGGAGACACCGGGGAGCTGTTTTTT.

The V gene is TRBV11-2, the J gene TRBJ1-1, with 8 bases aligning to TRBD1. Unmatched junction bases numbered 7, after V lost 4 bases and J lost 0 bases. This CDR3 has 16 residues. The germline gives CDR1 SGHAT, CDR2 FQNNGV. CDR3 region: CASSSGQGIVNTEAFF. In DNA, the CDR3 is TGTGCCAGCAGCTCCGGACAGGGAATTGTGAACACTGAAGCTTTCTTT.

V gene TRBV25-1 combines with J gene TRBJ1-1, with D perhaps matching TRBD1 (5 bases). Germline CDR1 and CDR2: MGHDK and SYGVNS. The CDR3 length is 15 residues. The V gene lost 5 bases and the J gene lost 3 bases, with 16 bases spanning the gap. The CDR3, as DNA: TGTGCCAGCAGTAAATGGGGGGGGAAAGACACTGAAGCTTTCTTT. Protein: CASSKWGGKDTEAFF. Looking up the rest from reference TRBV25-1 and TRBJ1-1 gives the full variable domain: EADIYQTPRYLVIGTGKKITLECSQTMGHDKMYWYQQDPGMELHLIHYSYGVNSTEKGDLSSESTVSRIRTEHFPLTLESARPSHTSQYLCASSKWGGKDTEAFFGQGTRLTVV.

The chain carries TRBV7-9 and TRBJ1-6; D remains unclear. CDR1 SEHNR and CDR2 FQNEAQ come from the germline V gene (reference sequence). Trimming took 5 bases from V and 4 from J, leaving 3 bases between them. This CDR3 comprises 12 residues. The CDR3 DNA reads TGTGCCAGCAGCCGGTATAATTCACCCCTCCACTTT. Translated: CASSRYNSPLHF.

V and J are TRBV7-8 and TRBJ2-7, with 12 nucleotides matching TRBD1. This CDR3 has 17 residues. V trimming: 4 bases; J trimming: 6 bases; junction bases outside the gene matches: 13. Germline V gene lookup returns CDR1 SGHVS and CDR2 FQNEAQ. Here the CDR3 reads CASSSAPPGQGAAEQYF. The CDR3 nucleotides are TGTGCCAGCAGCTCGGCCCCCCCGGGACAGGGGGCGGCCGAGCAGTACTTC. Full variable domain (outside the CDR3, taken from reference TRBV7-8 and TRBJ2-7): GAGVSQSPRYKVAKRGQDVALRCDPISGHVSLFWYQQALGQGPEFLTYFQNEAQLDKSGLPSDRFFAERPEGSVSTLKIQRTQQEDSAVYLCASSSAPPGQGAAEQYFGPGTRLTVT.

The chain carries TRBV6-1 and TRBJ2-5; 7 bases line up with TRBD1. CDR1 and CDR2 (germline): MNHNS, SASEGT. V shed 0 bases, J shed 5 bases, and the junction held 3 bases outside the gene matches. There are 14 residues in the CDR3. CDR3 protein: CASSEAGGVETQYF. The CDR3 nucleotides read TGTGCCAGCAGTGAAGCAGGGGGCGTGGAGACCCAGTACTTC.

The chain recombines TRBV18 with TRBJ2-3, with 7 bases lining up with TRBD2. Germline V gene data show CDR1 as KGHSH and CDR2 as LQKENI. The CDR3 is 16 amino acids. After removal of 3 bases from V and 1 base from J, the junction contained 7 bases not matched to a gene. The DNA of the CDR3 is TGTGCCAGCTCACCCCTTGGGAGCGGGGGCACAGATACGCAGTATTTT. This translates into CASSPLGSGGTDTQYF.

CDR3 protein: CAISETGGAATEAFF. The DNA for the CDR3 is TGTGCCATCAGTGAGACAGGGGGCGCGGCCACTGAAGCTTTCTTT. V is TRBV10-3 and J is TRBJ1-1; 9 bases agree with TRBD1. Germline V lookup: CDR1 ENHRY, CDR2 SYGVKD. V was pared by 2 bases and J by 4 bases, with 5 bases of the junction left unmatched. The CDR3 contains 15 residues.

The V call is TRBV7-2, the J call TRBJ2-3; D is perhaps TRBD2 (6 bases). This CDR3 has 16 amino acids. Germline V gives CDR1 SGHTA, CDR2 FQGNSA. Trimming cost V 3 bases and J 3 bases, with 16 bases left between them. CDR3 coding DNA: TGTGCCAGCAGCTTGTTGTACGTCCGGGGGACAGATACGCAGTATTTT. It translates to CASSLLYVRGTDTQYF.